Included here is one T cell receptor (beta chain) sequence, with context. The PCR ran on 60 Vbeta and 13 Jbeta primers. The table came from immunoSEQ multiplex PCR; TCRdb's copy has only in-frame clones and leaves some out. The data contain around 180,000 clones, roughly 80% of them seen just once; the ten biggest clones take up approximately 2.5%. The data are from a study of cytomegalovirus exposure and HLA in healthy donors. Study-level information: Early on, a data release was issued that held about 85 million unique TCRs from HLA-typed donors.

This CDR3 region has 13 residues. From germline, CDR1 is SGHRS and CDR2 YFSETQ. V shed 4 bases, J shed 7 bases, and the junction held 7 bases outside the gene matches. The rearrangement joins TRBV5-1 to TRBJ2-7, with 8 nucleotides matching TRBD1. This sequence was found in a man in his 60s in good health and CMV-seronegative. The sample consisted of PBMCs. In DNA, the CDR3 is TGCGCCAGCAGCAATTCCGGGACAGGAGAGCAGTACTTC. Translating gives CASSNSGTGEQYF.